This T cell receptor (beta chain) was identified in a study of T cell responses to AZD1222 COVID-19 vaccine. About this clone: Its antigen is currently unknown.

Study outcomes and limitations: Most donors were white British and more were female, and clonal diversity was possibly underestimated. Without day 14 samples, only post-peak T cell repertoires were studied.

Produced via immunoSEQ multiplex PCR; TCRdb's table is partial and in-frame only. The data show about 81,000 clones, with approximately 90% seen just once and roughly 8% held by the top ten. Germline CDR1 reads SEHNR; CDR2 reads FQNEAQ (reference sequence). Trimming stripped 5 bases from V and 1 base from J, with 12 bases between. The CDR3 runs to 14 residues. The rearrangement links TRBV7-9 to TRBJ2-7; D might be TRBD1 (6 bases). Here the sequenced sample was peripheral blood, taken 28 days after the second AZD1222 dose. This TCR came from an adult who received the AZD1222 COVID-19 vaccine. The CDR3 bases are TGTGCCAGCAGCCTACAGGGAAAATCCTACGAGCAGTACTTC. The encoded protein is CASSLQGKSYEQYF.